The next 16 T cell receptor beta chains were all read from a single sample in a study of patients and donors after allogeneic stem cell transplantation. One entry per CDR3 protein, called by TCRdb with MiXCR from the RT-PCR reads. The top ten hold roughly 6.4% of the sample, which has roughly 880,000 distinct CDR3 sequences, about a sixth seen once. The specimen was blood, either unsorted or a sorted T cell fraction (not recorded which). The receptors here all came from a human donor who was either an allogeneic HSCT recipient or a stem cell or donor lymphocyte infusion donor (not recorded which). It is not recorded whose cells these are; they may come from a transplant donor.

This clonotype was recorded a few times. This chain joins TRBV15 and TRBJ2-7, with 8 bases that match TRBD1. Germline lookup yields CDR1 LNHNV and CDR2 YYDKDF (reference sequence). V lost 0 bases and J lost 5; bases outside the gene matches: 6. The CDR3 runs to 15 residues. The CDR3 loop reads CATSRETGEDDEQYF. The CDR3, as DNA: TGTGCCACCAGCAGAGAGACAGGGGAGGACGACGAGCAGTACTTC.

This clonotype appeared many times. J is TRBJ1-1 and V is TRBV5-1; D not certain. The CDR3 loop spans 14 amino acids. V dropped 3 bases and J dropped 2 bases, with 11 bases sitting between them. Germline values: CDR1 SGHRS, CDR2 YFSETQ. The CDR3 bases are TGCGCCAGCAGCTCCGGACGGCTTAACACTGAAGCTTTCTTT. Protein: CASSSGRLNTEAFF.

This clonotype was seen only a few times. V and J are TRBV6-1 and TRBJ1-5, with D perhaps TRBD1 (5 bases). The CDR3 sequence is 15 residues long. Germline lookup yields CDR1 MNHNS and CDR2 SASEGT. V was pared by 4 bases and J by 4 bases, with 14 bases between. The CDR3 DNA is TGTGCCAGCAGTGCTTCCAGGGTTGGTAATCAGCCCCAGCATTTT. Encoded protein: CASSASRVGNQPQHF.

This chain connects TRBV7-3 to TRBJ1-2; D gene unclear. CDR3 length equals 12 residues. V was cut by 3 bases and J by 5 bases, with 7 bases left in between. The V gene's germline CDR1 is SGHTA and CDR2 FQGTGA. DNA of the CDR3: TGTGCCAGCAGCTTTATAAAGTATGGCTACACCTTC. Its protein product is CASSFIKYGYTF. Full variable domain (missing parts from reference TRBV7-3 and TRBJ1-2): GAGVSQTPSNKVTEKGKYVELRCDPISGHTALYWYRQSLGQGPEFLIYFQGTGAADDSGLPNDRFFAVRPEGSVSTLKIQRTERGDSAVYLCASSFIKYGYTFGSGTRLTVV.

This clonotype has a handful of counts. CDR3 region: CSPAHLNSPLHF. The CDR3 DNA follows: TGCAGTCCCGCGCACCTAAATTCACCCCTCCACTTT. The genes are TRBV20-1 and TRBJ1-6; D unclear. The V end was cut by 8 bases, the J end by 7 bases, with 12 bases between. The CDR3 spans 12 residues. CDR1 is DFQATT, CDR2 SNEGSKA, per germline (reference sequence).

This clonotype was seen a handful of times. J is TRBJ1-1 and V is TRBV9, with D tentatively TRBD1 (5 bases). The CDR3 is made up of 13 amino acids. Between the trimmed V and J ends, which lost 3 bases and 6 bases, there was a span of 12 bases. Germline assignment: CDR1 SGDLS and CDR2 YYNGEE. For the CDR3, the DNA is TGTGCCAGCAGCGCAGACAGCTACTCTGAAGCTTTCTTT. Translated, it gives CASSADSYSEAFF. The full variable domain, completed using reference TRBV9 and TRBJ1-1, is DSGVTQTPKHLITATGQRVTLRCSPRSGDLSVYWYQQSLDQGLQFLIQYYNGEERAKGNILERFSAQQFPDLHSELNLSSLELGDSALYFCASSADSYSEAFFGQGTRLTVV.

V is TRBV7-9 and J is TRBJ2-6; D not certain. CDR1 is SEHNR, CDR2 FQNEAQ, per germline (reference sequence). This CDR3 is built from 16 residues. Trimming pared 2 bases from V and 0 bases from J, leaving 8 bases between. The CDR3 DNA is TGTGCCAGCAGCTTACTCCTACCCTCTGGGGCCAACGTCCTGACTTTC. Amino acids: CASSLLLPSGANVLTF.

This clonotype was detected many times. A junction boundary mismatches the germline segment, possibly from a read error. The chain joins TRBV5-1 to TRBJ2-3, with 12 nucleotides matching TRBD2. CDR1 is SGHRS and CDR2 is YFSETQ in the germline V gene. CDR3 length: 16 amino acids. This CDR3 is CASSPGLAGSTDTQYF. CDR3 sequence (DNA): TGTGCCAGCAGTCCCGGACTAGCGGGGAGTACAGATACGCAGTATTTT.

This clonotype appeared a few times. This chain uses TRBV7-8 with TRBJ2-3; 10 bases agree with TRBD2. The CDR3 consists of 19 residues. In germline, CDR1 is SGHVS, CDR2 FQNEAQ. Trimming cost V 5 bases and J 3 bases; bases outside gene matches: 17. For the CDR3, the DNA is TGTGCCAGCAGCGCCGGGACTAGCGACACCATCCTTCGGACAGATACGCAGTATTTT. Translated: CASSAGTSDTILRTDTQYF. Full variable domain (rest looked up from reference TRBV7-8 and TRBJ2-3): GAGVSQSPRYKVAKRGQDVALRCDPISGHVSLFWYQQALGQGPEFLTYFQNEAQLDKSGLPSDRFFAERPEGSVSTLKIQRTQQEDSAVYLCASSAGTSDTILRTDTQYFGPGTRLTVL.

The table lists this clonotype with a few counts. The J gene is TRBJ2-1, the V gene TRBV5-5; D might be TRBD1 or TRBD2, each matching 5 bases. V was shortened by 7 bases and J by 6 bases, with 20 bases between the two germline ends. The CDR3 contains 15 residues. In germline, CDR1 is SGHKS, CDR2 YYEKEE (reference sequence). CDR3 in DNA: TGTGCCAGCGGAGGATTGATAGGGGCCCTCAATGAGCAGTTCTTC. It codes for CASGGLIGALNEQFF.

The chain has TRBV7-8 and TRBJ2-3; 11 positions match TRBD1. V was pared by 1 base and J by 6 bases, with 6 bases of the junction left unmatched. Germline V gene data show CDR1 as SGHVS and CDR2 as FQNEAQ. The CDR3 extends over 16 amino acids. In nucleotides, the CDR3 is TGTGCCAGCAGCTTAGGGCGGACAGGGGGCGTGGATACGCAGTATTTT. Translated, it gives CASSLGRTGGVDTQYF.

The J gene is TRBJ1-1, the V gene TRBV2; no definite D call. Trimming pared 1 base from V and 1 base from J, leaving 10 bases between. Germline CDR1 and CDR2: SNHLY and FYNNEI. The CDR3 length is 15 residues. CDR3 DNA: TGTGCCAGCAGTGAAGGTCGGCAGAGGAACACTGAAGCTTTCTTT. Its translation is CASSEGRQRNTEAFF.

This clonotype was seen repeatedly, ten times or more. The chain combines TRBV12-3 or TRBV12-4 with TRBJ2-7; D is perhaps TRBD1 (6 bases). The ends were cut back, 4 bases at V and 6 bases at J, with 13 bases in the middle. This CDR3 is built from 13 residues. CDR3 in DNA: TGTGCCAGCAGTTCCCAGGGGTTTTCCGAGCAGTACTTC. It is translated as CASSSQGFSEQYF.

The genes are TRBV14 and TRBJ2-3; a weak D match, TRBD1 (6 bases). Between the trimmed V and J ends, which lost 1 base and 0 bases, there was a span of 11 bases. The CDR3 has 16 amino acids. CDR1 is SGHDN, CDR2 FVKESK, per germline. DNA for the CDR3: TGTGCCAGCAGCCAAGTCTTGGGACAAAGCACAGATACGCAGTATTTT. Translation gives CASSQVLGQSTDTQYF.

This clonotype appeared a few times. The CDR3 is CASTTYGTATDNSPLHF. The CDR3 DNA is TGTGCCAGCACCACCTACGGCACAGCCACAGATAATTCACCCCTCCACTTT. This chain links TRBV12-3 or TRBV12-4 with TRBJ1-6; D gene ambiguous. The length of the CDR3 is 17 residues. With 7 bases removed from V and 5 bases from J, the gap between germline ends came to 21 bases.

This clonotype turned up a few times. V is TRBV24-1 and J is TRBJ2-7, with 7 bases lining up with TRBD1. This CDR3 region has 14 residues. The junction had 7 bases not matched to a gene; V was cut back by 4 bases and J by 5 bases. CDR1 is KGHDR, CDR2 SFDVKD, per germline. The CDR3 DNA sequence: TGTGCCACCAGTGAATCAGGGGGAGTCAACGAGCAGTACTTC. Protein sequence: CATSESGGVNEQYF.